This TCR beta chain was captured in a study of blood T cell repertoires in COVID-19. Turning to the study itself: COVID-19 samples from acute and convalescent phases originated in the United States, Italy and Spain. PBMCs, B-cell-depleted T cells, or T cells provided the cDNA or gDNA that made up the material.

The CDR3 runs 19 residues. Trimming pared 2 bases from V and 0 bases from J, leaving 23 bases between. Germline CDR1 SQVTM, CDR2 ANQGSEA. TCRdb's copy holds only in-frame clones and misses some; the assay was immunoSEQ multiplex PCR. The sample has some 250,000 clones; around 81% are singletons. The chain combines TRBV29-1 with TRBJ1-5, with no clear D. This clonotype was obtained from a man aged 25 to 40 who had recovered from COVID-19. Sequencing input: peripheral blood. The CDR3 DNA sequence: TGCAGCGTTGAACCCCGGGGAGTCATTCCTCGTCATAGCAATCAGCCCCAGCATTTT. Translated: CSVEPRGVIPRHSNQPQHF.